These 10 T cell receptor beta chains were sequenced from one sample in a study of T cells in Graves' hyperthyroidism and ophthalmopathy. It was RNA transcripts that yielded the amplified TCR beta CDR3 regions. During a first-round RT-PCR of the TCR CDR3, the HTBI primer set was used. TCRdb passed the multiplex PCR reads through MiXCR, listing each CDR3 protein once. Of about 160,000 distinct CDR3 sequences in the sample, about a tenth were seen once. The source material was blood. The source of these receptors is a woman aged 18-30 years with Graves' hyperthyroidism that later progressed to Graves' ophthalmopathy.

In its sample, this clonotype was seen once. CDR3 amino acids: CASSLRASAQETQYF. CDR3 coding DNA: TGTGCCAGCAGCTTGCGGGCTAGCGCACAAGAGACCCAGTACTTC. The rearrangement uses TRBV13 and TRBJ2-5, with D perhaps matching TRBD2 (6 bases). Per the germline V gene, CDR1 is PRHDT and CDR2 is FYEKMQ (reference sequence). V was cut by 3 bases and J by 2 bases, with 13 bases left in between. This CDR3 has 15 residues.

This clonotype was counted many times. As DNA, the CDR3 is TGTGCCAGCGGGGTTGGGGGCACTGAAGCTTTCTTT. Residues: CASGVGGTEAFF. The rearrangement links TRBV2 to TRBJ1-1; D might be TRBD1 (5 bases). Per germline, CDR1 SNHLY and CDR2 FYNNEI. V shed 8 bases and J shed 4 bases, with 11 bases lying between them. CDR3 length equals 12 residues.

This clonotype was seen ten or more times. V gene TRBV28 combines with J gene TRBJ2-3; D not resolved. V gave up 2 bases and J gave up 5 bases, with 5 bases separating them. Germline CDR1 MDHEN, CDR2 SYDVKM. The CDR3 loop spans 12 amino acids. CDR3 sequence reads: CASSLRVDTQYF. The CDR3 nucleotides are TGTGCCAGCAGTTTAAGGGTAGATACGCAGTATTTT.

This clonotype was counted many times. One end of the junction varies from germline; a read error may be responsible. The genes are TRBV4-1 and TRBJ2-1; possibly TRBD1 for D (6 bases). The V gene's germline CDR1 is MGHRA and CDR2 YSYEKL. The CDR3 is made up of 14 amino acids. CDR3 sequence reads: CATSPMDRHNEQFF. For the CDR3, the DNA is TGCGCCACCAGCCCGATGGACAGACACAATGAGCAGTTCTTC.

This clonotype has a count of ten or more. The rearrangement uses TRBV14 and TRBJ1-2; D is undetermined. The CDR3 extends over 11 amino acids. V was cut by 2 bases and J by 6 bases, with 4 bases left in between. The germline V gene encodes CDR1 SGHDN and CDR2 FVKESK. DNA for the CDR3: TGTGCCAGCAGCCAACTGGATGGCTACACCTTC. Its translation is CASSQLDGYTF. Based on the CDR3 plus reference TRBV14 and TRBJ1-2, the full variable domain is EAGVTQFPSHSVIEKGQTVTLRCDPISGHDNLYWYRRVMGKEIKFLLHFVKESKQDESGMPNNRFLAERTGGTYSTLKVQPAELEDSGVYFCASSQLDGYTFGSGTRLTVV.

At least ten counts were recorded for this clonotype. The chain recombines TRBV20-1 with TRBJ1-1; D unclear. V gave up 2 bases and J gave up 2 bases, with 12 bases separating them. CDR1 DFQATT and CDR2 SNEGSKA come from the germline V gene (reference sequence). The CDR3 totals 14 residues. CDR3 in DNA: TGCAGTGCTAGACAGGCAGGATTTAACACTGAAGCTTTCTTT. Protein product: CSARQAGFNTEAFF.

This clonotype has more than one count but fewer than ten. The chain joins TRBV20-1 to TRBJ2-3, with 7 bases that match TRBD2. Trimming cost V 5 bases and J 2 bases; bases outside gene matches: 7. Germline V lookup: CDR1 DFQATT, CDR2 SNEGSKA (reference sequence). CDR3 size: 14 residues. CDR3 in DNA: TGCAGTGCTCCCCTTCGGGGGGACACAGATACGCAGTATTTT. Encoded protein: CSAPLRGDTDTQYF.

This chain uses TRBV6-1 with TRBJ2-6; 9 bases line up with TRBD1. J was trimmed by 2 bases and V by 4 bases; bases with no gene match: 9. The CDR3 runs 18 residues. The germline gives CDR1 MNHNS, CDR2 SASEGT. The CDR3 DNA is TGTGCCAGCAGTGGGCCGGGACAGGGCAAGACTGGGGCCAACGTCCTGACTTTC. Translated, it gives CASSGPGQGKTGANVLTF.

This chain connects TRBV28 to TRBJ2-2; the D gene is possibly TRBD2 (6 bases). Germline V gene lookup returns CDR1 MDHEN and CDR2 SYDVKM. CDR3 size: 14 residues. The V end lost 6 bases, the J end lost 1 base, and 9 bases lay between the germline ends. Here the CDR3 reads CASSHGGNTGELFF. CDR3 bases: TGTGCCAGCAGCCACGGGGGGAACACCGGGGAGCTGTTTTTT.

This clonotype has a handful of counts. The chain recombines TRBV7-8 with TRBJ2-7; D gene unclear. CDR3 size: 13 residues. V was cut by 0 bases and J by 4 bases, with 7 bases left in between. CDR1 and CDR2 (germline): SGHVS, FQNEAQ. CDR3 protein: CASSLAEWYEQYF. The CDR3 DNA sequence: TGTGCCAGCAGCTTAGCCGAATGGTACGAGCAGTACTTC.